This T cell receptor (beta chain) was recorded in a study of T-cell memory formation after mild COVID-19. The study, taken as a whole, reports: Cross-reactive memory appears to have joined, as suggested by some responding clones showing up in pre-infection memory. Among contracting clones, CD4+ were mainly CM/EM and CD8+ enriched in EMRA.

Germline-derived CDR1 and CDR2 are MNHNY and SVGAGI (reference sequence). The CDR3 is made up of 15 amino acids. V lost 7 bases and J lost 1; bases outside the gene matches: 5. Barcoded TCR alpha and TCR beta cDNA libraries with UMIs came from 5'RACE using constant-segment primers. TCRdb analysed the 5' RACE reads with MiXCR anew, one entry per CDR3 protein. This sample has approximately 40,000 distinct CDR3 sequences, with roughly 11% found just once. This clonotype has a count of ten or more. The antigen is unknown. This chain links TRBV6-6 with TRBJ2-3; 10 bases line up with TRBD1. The sequenced material came from PBMCs or a T cell subset sorted from them (not recorded which). This clonotype originated in a man in his late teens or twenties who had mild COVID-19 (a few samples of this study predate the infection). Cell type and time point are not known. CDR3 DNA sequence: TGTGCCAGCACCGAAGGGACAGGGGGCACAGATACGCAGTATTTT. Residues: CASTEGTGGTDTQYF.